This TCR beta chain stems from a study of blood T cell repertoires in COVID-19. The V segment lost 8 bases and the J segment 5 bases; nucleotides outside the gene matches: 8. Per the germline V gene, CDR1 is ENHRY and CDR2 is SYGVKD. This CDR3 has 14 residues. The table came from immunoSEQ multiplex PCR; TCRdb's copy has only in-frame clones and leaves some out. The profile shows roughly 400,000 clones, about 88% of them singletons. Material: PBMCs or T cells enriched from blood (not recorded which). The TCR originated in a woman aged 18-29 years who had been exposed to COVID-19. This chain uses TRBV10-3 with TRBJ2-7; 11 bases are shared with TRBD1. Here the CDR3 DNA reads TGTGCCATCGGGGAGGGACAGGGGGTCCACGAGCAGTACTTC. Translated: CAIGEGQGVHEQYF.